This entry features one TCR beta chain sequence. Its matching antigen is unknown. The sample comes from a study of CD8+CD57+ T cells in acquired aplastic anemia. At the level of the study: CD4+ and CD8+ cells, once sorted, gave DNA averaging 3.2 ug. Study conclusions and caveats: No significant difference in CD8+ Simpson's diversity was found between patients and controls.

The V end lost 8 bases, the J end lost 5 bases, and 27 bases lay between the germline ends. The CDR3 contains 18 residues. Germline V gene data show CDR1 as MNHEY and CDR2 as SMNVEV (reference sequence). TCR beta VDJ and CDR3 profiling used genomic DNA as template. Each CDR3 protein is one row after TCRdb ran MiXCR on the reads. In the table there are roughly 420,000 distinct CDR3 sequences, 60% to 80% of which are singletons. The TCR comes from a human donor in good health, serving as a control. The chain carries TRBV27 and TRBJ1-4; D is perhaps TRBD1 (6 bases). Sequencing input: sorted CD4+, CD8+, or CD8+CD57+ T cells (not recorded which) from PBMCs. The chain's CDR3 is CASQGLGGGWRRNEKLFF. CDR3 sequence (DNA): TGTGCCAGCCAGGGGCTAGGGGGTGGGTGGCGGAGGAATGAAAAACTGTTTTTT.